This T cell receptor (beta chain) was documented in a study of spatial heterogeneity in lung cancer. For the study at large: A consistent excess of beta-chain over alpha-chain sequences was detected. TCR and UMI combinations that were unique each appeared, on average, more than ten times in raw reads.

This clonotype was counted at least ten times. J gave up 5 bases and V 3 bases, and 8 bases lay outside the gene matches. Germline loops: CDR1 DFQATT, CDR2 SNEGSKA (reference sequence). This CDR3 is built from 14 residues. Time point reported: sample taken at primary tumor resection. Whole RNA was taken from tumor, nontumor lung or frozen PBMC; it was then sequenced unsorted. Donors were under 90 untreated early-stage non-small cell lung cancer patients. The presence of a unique molecular identifier marked each TCR cDNA molecule. Each CDR3 protein gets one entry after TCRdb re-called the 5' RACE reads with MiXCR. The sample has around 25,000 distinct CDR3 sequences; 9.5% to 15% are singletons.

The specimen was PBMCs, collected at surgery. This rearrangement joins TRBV20-1 to TRBJ1-2, with TRBD1 matching 8 bases. This TCR was sampled from a female donor with early-stage non-small cell lung cancer. The CDR3 is CSARGGQDNYGYTF. CDR3 DNA sequence: TGCAGTGCTAGGGGGGGACAGGATAATTATGGCTACACCTTC.